This is a list of T cell receptor beta chains from one sample in a study of shared clonotypes between healthy human individuals. Some clones are missing from TCRdb's copy, which holds only in-frame ones; the method was immunoSEQ multiplex PCR. The top ten hold around 1.8% of the sample, which has roughly 2,000,000 clones, approximately 92% seen once. Material: naive CD8+ T cells from PBMCs. The receptors here all came from a man aged 18 to 29 in good health. Some clones in this sample may be carry-over from other donors' samples. Each CDR3 is given with its conserved first and last residue. The D gene is left open where the match is weak. Clone size, where shown, is once, few, many, or a class for clones that have expanded.

j_call: TRBJ2-7; cdr3_length: 17; v_call: TRBV28; clone_size: -; d_call: TRBD2; cdr3_nt: TGTGCCAGCAGTTTACCCCTCGGGACTAGCGGGTTATACGAGCAGTACTTC; cdr3_aa: CASSLPLGTSGLYEQYF
j_call: TRBJ2-3; cdr3_length: 17; v_call: TRBV6-4; clone_size: -; d_call: -; cdr3_nt: TGTGCCAGCAGTGACAGGTTTGGCGGGGAGAGTACAGATACGCAGTATTTT; cdr3_aa: CASSDRFGGESTDTQYF
j_call: TRBJ2-2; cdr3_length: 16; v_call: TRBV7-2; clone_size: -; d_call: TRBD1; cdr3_nt: TGTGCCAGCAGCCACCGACAGGGGGAGAACACCGGGGAGCTGTTTTTT; cdr3_aa: CASSHRQGENTGELFF
j_call: TRBJ2-7; cdr3_length: 15; v_call: TRBV7-6; clone_size: -; d_call: TRBD1; cdr3_nt: TGTGCCAGCAGCTTAGAGTCCGGGACAGCCTACGAGCAGTACTTC; cdr3_aa: CASSLESGTAYEQYF
j_call: TRBJ2-3; cdr3_length: 17; v_call: TRBV5-4; clone_size: -; d_call: TRBD1; cdr3_nt: TGTGCCAGCAGCTTGGTCTTTGGACAGGGGGCGTCAGATACGCAGTATTTT; cdr3_aa: CASSLVFGQGASDTQYF
j_call: TRBJ1-3; cdr3_length: 16; v_call: TRBV5-6; clone_size: -; d_call: TRBD1; cdr3_nt: TGTGCCAGCAGTCCAGGGGGGCCCTCGTGGGGAAACACCATATATTTT; cdr3_aa: CASSPGGPSWGNTIYF
j_call: TRBJ2-3; cdr3_length: 16; v_call: TRBV11-3; clone_size: -; d_call: -; cdr3_nt: TGTGCCAGCAGCCCCCGGAGGGAAGGTGGAGCAGATACGCAGTATTTT; cdr3_aa: CASSPRREGGADTQYF
j_call: TRBJ1-1; cdr3_length: 16; v_call: TRBV7-9; clone_size: -; d_call: TRBD1; cdr3_nt: TGTGCCAGCAGCTACGGGGGACAGTTGCCCAACAAGGTAGCTTTCTTT; cdr3_aa: CASSYGGQLPNKVAFF
j_call: TRBJ1-1; cdr3_length: 16; v_call: TRBV4-2; clone_size: -; d_call: -; cdr3_nt: TGTGCCAGCAGCCAAGTCGGGTTCCAGGGTGTCACTGAAGCTTTCTTT; cdr3_aa: CASSQVGFQGVTEAFF
j_call: TRBJ2-2; cdr3_length: 17; v_call: TRBV7-7; clone_size: once; d_call: TRBD2; cdr3_nt: TGTGCCAGCAGCTTGTCCCTAGCGGGACGGTCAACGGGGGAGCTGTTTTTT; cdr3_aa: CASSLSLAGRSTGELFF
j_call: TRBJ2-7; cdr3_length: 16; v_call: TRBV11-2; clone_size: once; d_call: -; cdr3_nt: TGTGCCAGCAGCTTAGATCCGGGCCCCATAGGGTACGAGCAGTACTTC; cdr3_aa: CASSLDPGPIGYEQYF
j_call: TRBJ1-5; cdr3_length: 15; v_call: TRBV25-1; clone_size: -; d_call: -; cdr3_nt: TGTGCCAGCAGTAACAACAGGCATAGCAATCAGCCCCAGCATTTT; cdr3_aa: CASSNNRHSNQPQHF
j_call: TRBJ2-1; cdr3_length: 13; v_call: TRBV7-8; clone_size: -; d_call: -; cdr3_nt: TGTGCCAGCAGCACCGGGGGCTACAATGAGCAGTTCTTC; cdr3_aa: CASSTGGYNEQFF
j_call: TRBJ2-3; cdr3_length: 17; v_call: TRBV4-1; clone_size: -; d_call: -; cdr3_nt: TGCGCCAGCAGCCAACCGCTTCCGGGACAACGCACAGATACGCAGTATTTT; cdr3_aa: CASSQPLPGQRTDTQYF
j_call: TRBJ1-1; cdr3_length: 11; v_call: TRBV10-3; clone_size: once; d_call: TRBD1; cdr3_nt: TGTGCCATCAGTGAAGACAGGGGAGCTTTCTTT; cdr3_aa: CAISEDRGAFF
j_call: TRBJ1-2; cdr3_length: 13; v_call: TRBV30; clone_size: few; d_call: -; cdr3_nt: TGTGCCTGGAGTGGTACAGGGATCTATGGCTACACCTTC; cdr3_aa: CAWSGTGIYGYTF
j_call: TRBJ2-3; cdr3_length: 16; v_call: TRBV13; clone_size: -; d_call: TRBD2; cdr3_nt: TGTGCCAGCAGTACCGGGACTAGCGGAGGCACAGATACGCAGTATTTT; cdr3_aa: CASSTGTSGGTDTQYF
j_call: TRBJ2-7; cdr3_length: 14; v_call: TRBV7-6; clone_size: -; d_call: -; cdr3_nt: TGTGCCAGCAGCTTAGGGTCCCGGGGCCACGAGCAGTACTTC; cdr3_aa: CASSLGSRGHEQYF
j_call: TRBJ2-1; cdr3_length: 13; v_call: TRBV27; clone_size: -; d_call: -; cdr3_nt: TGTGCCAGCACCGTTGGAGTGGGGTTACAGCAGTTCTTC; cdr3_aa: CASTVGVGLQQFF
j_call: TRBJ2-3; cdr3_length: 15; v_call: TRBV2; clone_size: -; d_call: -; cdr3_nt: TGTGCCAGCCTAGGTCGGGCAGGGGACGGAGATACGCAGTATTTT; cdr3_aa: CASLGRAGDGDTQYF
j_call: TRBJ1-5; cdr3_length: 14; v_call: TRBV10-3; clone_size: -; d_call: -; cdr3_nt: TGTGCCATCAGTGAGAACATCGTCAATCAGCCCCAGCATTTT; cdr3_aa: CAISENIVNQPQHF
j_call: TRBJ1-1; cdr3_length: 12; v_call: TRBV19; clone_size: -; d_call: -; cdr3_nt: TGTGCCAGTAGTACACGGATGGAGGGAGCTTTCTTT; cdr3_aa: CASSTRMEGAFF
j_call: TRBJ2-7; cdr3_length: 14; v_call: TRBV27; clone_size: -; d_call: -; cdr3_nt: TGTGCCAGCAGTCTGTCAGGGGCTAGGCACGAGCAGTACTTC; cdr3_aa: CASSLSGARHEQYF
j_call: TRBJ2-1; cdr3_length: 15; v_call: TRBV7-9; clone_size: once; d_call: TRBD1; cdr3_nt: TGTGCCAGCAGCCTGTGGACAGGGGGGGACAATGAGCAGTTCTTC; cdr3_aa: CASSLWTGGDNEQFF
j_call: TRBJ2-3; cdr3_length: 18; v_call: TRBV11-2; clone_size: -; d_call: TRBD2; cdr3_nt: TGTGCCAGCAGCTTAAGGCCGTGGGACTACCAGTACACAGATACGCAGTATTTT; cdr3_aa: CASSLRPWDYQYTDTQYF
j_call: TRBJ2-5; cdr3_length: 13; v_call: TRBV18; clone_size: -; d_call: TRBD2; cdr3_nt: TGTGCCAGCTCCCCTGAGCGGGGCGAGACCCAGTACTTC; cdr3_aa: CASSPERGETQYF
j_call: TRBJ2-2; cdr3_length: 15; v_call: TRBV9; clone_size: -; d_call: TRBD2; cdr3_nt: TGTGCCAGCAACCTAGCGGGAACGAACACCGGGGAGCTGTTTTTT; cdr3_aa: CASNLAGTNTGELFF
j_call: TRBJ1-3; cdr3_length: 14; v_call: TRBV27; clone_size: -; d_call: -; cdr3_nt: TGTGCCAGCAGTTTGAGGGGTTCTGGAAACACCATATATTTT; cdr3_aa: CASSLRGSGNTIYF
j_call: TRBJ2-5; cdr3_length: 16; v_call: TRBV19; clone_size: -; d_call: -; cdr3_nt: TGTGCCAGTAGTATGGTCGGTACAGGCCGGCAAGAGACCCAGTACTTC; cdr3_aa: CASSMVGTGRQETQYF
j_call: TRBJ2-3; cdr3_length: 14; v_call: TRBV11-2; clone_size: -; d_call: TRBD2; cdr3_nt: TGTGCCAGCCGTACCCCCGGGGAGGGGGATACGCAGTATTTT; cdr3_aa: CASRTPGEGDTQYF
j_call: TRBJ2-7; cdr3_length: 14; v_call: TRBV7-9; clone_size: -; d_call: TRBD1; cdr3_nt: TGTGCCAGTGGACAGGGCATAAACTCCTACGAGCAGTACTTC; cdr3_aa: CASGQGINSYEQYF
j_call: TRBJ2-1; cdr3_length: 15; v_call: TRBV9; clone_size: once; d_call: TRBD2; cdr3_nt: TGTGCCAGCAGTGTAAGCGGGGGGACCTACAATGAGCAGTTCTTC; cdr3_aa: CASSVSGGTYNEQFF
j_call: TRBJ1-2; cdr3_length: 14; v_call: TRBV6-5; clone_size: -; d_call: -; cdr3_nt: TGTGCCAGCAGTTACGGCGGGGGACTTGCTGGCTACACCTTC; cdr3_aa: CASSYGGGLAGYTF
j_call: TRBJ2-3; cdr3_length: 15; v_call: TRBV28; clone_size: -; d_call: TRBD1; cdr3_nt: TGTGCCAGCAGCCGGGACAGGGGATGGACAGATACGCAGTATTTT; cdr3_aa: CASSRDRGWTDTQYF
j_call: TRBJ1-4; cdr3_length: 12; v_call: TRBV27; clone_size: -; d_call: -; cdr3_nt: TGTGCCAGCAGCTCCTATAATGAAAAACTGTTTTTT; cdr3_aa: CASSSYNEKLFF
j_call: TRBJ2-2; cdr3_length: 17; v_call: TRBV27; clone_size: -; d_call: TRBD2; cdr3_nt: TGTGCCAGCAGTGCCCTGGGACTAGCGGCCCTAGGCGGGGAGCTGTTTTTT; cdr3_aa: CASSALGLAALGGELFF
j_call: TRBJ2-3; cdr3_length: 18; v_call: TRBV18; clone_size: -; d_call: -; cdr3_nt: TGTGCCAGCTCTCCCGTTCAGGGGCCGGGAACTAGCACAGATACGCAGTATTTT; cdr3_aa: CASSPVQGPGTSTDTQYF
j_call: TRBJ2-4; cdr3_length: 13; v_call: TRBV5-4; clone_size: -; d_call: TRBD1; cdr3_nt: TGTGCCAGCAGCCGGACAGGGGGAAACAGTCAGTACTTC; cdr3_aa: CASSRTGGNSQYF
j_call: TRBJ2-7; cdr3_length: 14; v_call: TRBV6-1; clone_size: -; d_call: -; cdr3_nt: TGTGCCAGCAGTGATCGGGTTGGGACCTACGAGCAGTACTTC; cdr3_aa: CASSDRVGTYEQYF
j_call: TRBJ1-1; cdr3_length: 15; v_call: TRBV19; clone_size: -; d_call: -; cdr3_nt: TGTGCCAGTCTCCCCGTGGAGGGGTCGAACACTGAAGCTTTCTTT; cdr3_aa: CASLPVEGSNTEAFF
j_call: TRBJ1-2; cdr3_length: 12; v_call: TRBV23-1; clone_size: -; d_call: -; cdr3_nt: TGCGCCAGCAGGACCTATCCGAGTGGCTACACCTTC; cdr3_aa: CASRTYPSGYTF
j_call: TRBJ1-1; cdr3_length: 16; v_call: TRBV7-2; clone_size: once; d_call: -; cdr3_nt: TGTGCCAGCAGCTTGGGACGGAGGGGACAGAACACTGAAGCTTTCTTT; cdr3_aa: CASSLGRRGQNTEAFF
j_call: TRBJ1-4; cdr3_length: 15; v_call: TRBV7-9; clone_size: -; d_call: -; cdr3_nt: TGTGCCAGCAGCCCGGATGGGACATTAGGGGAAAAACTGTTTTTT; cdr3_aa: CASSPDGTLGEKLFF
j_call: TRBJ2-7; cdr3_length: 12; v_call: TRBV7-9; clone_size: -; d_call: -; cdr3_nt: TGTGCCAGCAGCACCAACCCCGTCGAGCAGTACTTC; cdr3_aa: CASSTNPVEQYF
j_call: TRBJ2-2; cdr3_length: 17; v_call: TRBV11-1; clone_size: -; d_call: TRBD1; cdr3_nt: TGTGCCAGCAGCTTAGGTGCAGGGGGTCATTTTACTGGGGAGCTGTTTTTT; cdr3_aa: CASSLGAGGHFTGELFF
j_call: TRBJ1-2; cdr3_length: 12; v_call: TRBV29-1; clone_size: -; d_call: -; cdr3_nt: TGCAGCGTTGAAGAAGGCCTAGTAGACTACACCTTC; cdr3_aa: CSVEEGLVDYTF
j_call: TRBJ2-1; cdr3_length: 11; v_call: TRBV27; clone_size: few; d_call: -; cdr3_nt: TGTGCCAGCAGCTCTAGCAATGAGCAGTTCTTC; cdr3_aa: CASSSSNEQFF
j_call: TRBJ1-1; cdr3_length: 13; v_call: TRBV28; clone_size: -; d_call: -; cdr3_nt: TGTGCCAGCAGCCCCTTGACAAGCGCTGAAGCTTTCTTT; cdr3_aa: CASSPLTSAEAFF
j_call: TRBJ2-3; cdr3_length: 16; v_call: TRBV30; clone_size: -; d_call: -; cdr3_nt: TGTGCCTGGAGTGTGAGGGTTACTTTAGTCGCAGATACGCAGTATTTT; cdr3_aa: CAWSVRVTLVADTQYF
j_call: TRBJ1-1; cdr3_length: 12; v_call: TRBV28; clone_size: few; d_call: -; cdr3_nt: TGTGCCAGCACCTTCGGTGGTCATGAAGCTTTCTTT; cdr3_aa: CASTFGGHEAFF
j_call: TRBJ2-1; cdr3_length: 15; v_call: TRBV11-2; clone_size: -; d_call: -; cdr3_nt: TGTGCCAGCAGCTACTTAGCGGACCCCTACAATGAGCAGTTCTTC; cdr3_aa: CASSYLADPYNEQFF
j_call: TRBJ2-1; cdr3_length: 15; v_call: TRBV19; clone_size: once; d_call: TRBD2; cdr3_nt: TGTGCCAGTAGCTTCACTAGCGGGAGAGTTAATGAGCAGTTCTTC; cdr3_aa: CASSFTSGRVNEQFF
j_call: TRBJ2-3; cdr3_length: 14; v_call: TRBV7-3; clone_size: -; d_call: TRBD2; cdr3_nt: TGTGCCAGCAGCTTGGCGGGAGTTCCAGATACGCAGTATTTT; cdr3_aa: CASSLAGVPDTQYF
j_call: TRBJ2-7; cdr3_length: 13; v_call: TRBV28; clone_size: -; d_call: -; cdr3_nt: TGTGCCAGCAGTCGCCCGGTGATGGACGAGCAGTACTTC; cdr3_aa: CASSRPVMDEQYF
j_call: TRBJ2-1; cdr3_length: 15; v_call: TRBV28; clone_size: -; d_call: -; cdr3_nt: TGTGCCAGCAGCCCCACCCGATCAGACGGGGGTGAGCAGTTCTTC; cdr3_aa: CASSPTRSDGGEQFF
j_call: TRBJ2-3; cdr3_length: 16; v_call: TRBV27; clone_size: -; d_call: TRBD2; cdr3_nt: TGTGCCAGCAGTTCGGCGGGAGGGCCCAACACAGATACGCAGTATTTT; cdr3_aa: CASSSAGGPNTDTQYF
j_call: TRBJ2-5; cdr3_length: 16; v_call: TRBV4-3; clone_size: -; d_call: TRBD1; cdr3_nt: TGCGCCAGCAGCCAAGTGCGGGCGGGCAGGGGGGAGACCCAGTACTTC; cdr3_aa: CASSQVRAGRGETQYF